These T cell receptor beta chains were read from a single sample in a study of cytomegalovirus exposure and HLA in healthy donors. Using immunoSEQ multiplex PCR, the repertoire was profiled, and TCRdb retains in-frame clones only, with some absent. The sample shows around 140,000 clones, 70% to 85% of them seen only once. Sample: PBMCs. The source is a woman aged 55-69 years in good health and CMV-seropositive. CDR3s include the opening cysteine and the closing phenylalanine or tryptophan. Fields, in order: J gene, D gene, V gene, clone size, CDR3 protein, CDR3 DNA. A D gene is named only where the DNA matches it firmly. Not every row has a clone size; where given, it reads once, few, many or a size class.

TRBJ2-7	TRBD1	TRBV27	once	CASSPLGQVGLDEQYF	TGTGCCAGCAGTCCGCTCGGACAGGTGGGGTTAGACGAGCAGTACTTC
TRBJ2-1	TRBD2	TRBV5-4	NA	CASRFSGRNNEQFF	TGTGCCAGCAGGTTTAGCGGGAGGAACAATGAGCAGTTCTTC
TRBJ1-1	TRBD1	TRBV14	NA	CASTDTGGTEAFF	TGTGCCAGCACTGATACAGGGGGCACTGAAGCTTTCTTT
TRBJ2-7	TRBD1	TRBV29-1	NA	CSARSGTGGYEQYF	TGCAGCGCACGATCTGGGACAGGGGGCTACGAGCAGTACTTC
TRBJ1-1	TRBD1	TRBV19	once	CASSASPGQGFPEAFF	TGTGCCAGTAGCGCCTCGCCGGGACAGGGGTTCCCTGAAGCTTTCTTT
TRBJ1-1	NA	TRBV7-2	few	CASSSIRGALNTEAFF	TGTGCCAGCAGCTCCATTCGGGGGGCACTGAACACTGAAGCTTTCTTT
TRBJ2-5	NA	TRBV10-3	NA	CAISESLDSETQYF	TGTGCCATCAGTGAGTCATTAGATTCGGAGACCCAGTACTTC
TRBJ2-1	TRBD1	TRBV7-2	few	CASSLGPPGQGAGEQFF	TGTGCCAGCAGCTTAGGCCCACCGGGACAGGGGGCGGGTGAGCAGTTCTTC
TRBJ2-3	NA	TRBV19	NA	CASSRFPDTQYF	TGTGCCAGTAGCAGGTTTCCAGATACGCAGTATTTT
TRBJ2-1	NA	TRBV9	NA	CASSVAGDSYNEQFF	TGTGCCAGCAGCGTAGCGGGGGACTCCTACAATGAGCAGTTCTTC
TRBJ2-7	TRBD1	TRBV6-5	NA	CASSTQTGSYEQYF	TGTGCCAGCAGTACCCAGACAGGGTCCTACGAGCAGTACTTC